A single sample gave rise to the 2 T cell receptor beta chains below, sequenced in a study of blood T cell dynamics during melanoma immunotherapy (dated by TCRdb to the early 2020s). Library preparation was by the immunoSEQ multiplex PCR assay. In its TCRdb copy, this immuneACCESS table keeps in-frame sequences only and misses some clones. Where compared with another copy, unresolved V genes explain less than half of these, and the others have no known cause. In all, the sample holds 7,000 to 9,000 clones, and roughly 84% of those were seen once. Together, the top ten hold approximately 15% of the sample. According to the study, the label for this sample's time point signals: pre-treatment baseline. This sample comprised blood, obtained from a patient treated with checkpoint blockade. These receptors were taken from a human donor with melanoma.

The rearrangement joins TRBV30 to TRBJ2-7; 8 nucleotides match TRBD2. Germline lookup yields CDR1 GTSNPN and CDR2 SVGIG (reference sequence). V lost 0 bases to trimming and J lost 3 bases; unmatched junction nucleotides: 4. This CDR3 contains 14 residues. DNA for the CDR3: TGTGCCTGGAGTGTAAGTAGCGGGATCTACGAGCAGTACTTC. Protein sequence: CAWSVSSGIYEQYF.

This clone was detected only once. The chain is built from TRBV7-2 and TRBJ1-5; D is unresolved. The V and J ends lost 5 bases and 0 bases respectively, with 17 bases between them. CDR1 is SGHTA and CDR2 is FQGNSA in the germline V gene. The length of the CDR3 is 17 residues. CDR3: CASSPRREPHSNQPQHF. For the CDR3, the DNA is TGTGCCAGCAGCCCACGACGGGAACCTCATAGCAATCAGCCCCAGCATTTT.